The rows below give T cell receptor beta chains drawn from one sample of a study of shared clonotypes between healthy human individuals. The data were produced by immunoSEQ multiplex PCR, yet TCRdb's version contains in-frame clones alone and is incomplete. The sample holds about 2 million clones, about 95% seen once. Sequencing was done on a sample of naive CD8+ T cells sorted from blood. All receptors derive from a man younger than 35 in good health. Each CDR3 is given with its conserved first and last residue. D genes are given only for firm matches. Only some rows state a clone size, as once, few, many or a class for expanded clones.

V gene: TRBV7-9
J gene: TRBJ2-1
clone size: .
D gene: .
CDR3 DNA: TGTGCCAGCAGCTTGGGACTCTTCGAGCAGTTCTTC
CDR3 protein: CASSLGLFEQFF

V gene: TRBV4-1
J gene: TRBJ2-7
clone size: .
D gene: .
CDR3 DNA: TGCGCCAGCAGCCAAGATGCACTCGGAACAGCCTCATCCTACGAGCAGTACTTC
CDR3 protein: CASSQDALGTASSYEQYF

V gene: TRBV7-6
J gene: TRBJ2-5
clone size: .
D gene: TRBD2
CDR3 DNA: TGTGCCAGCAGCTTGGAGACTAGCGGCCAAGAGACCCAGTACTTC
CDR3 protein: CASSLETSGQETQYF

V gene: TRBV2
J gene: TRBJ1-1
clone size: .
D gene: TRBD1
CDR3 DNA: TGTGCCAGCAGTCCTGGACAGGGGAATGTGGCTGAAGCTTTCTTT
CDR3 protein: CASSPGQGNVAEAFF

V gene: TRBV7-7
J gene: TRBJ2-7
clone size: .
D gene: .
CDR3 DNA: TGTGCTAGCAGCTTATCTTTGCACTACGAGCAGTACTTC
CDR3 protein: CASSLSLHYEQYF

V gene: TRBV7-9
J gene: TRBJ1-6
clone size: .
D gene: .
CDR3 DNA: TGTGCCAGCAGCCCAACCGGCCAGAATAATTCACCCCTCCACTTT
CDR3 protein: CASSPTGQNNSPLHF

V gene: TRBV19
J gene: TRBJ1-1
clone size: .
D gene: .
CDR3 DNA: TGTGCCAGTACCCTAAGCGGGGTGGGGGACACTGAAGCTTTCTTT
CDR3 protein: CASTLSGVGDTEAFF

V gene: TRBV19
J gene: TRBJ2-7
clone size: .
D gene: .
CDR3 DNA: TGTGCCAGTAGCCACGGTTATGGGTTTTTCGACGAGCAGTACTTC
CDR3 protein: CASSHGYGFFDEQYF

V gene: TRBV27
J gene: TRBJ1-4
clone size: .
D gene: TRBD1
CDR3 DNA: TGTGCCAGCAGTTTATCGTCAGGGGGTAATGAAAAACTGTTTTTT
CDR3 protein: CASSLSSGGNEKLFF

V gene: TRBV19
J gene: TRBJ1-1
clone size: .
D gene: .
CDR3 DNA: TGTGCCAGTAGCCAGGGGATGAACACTGAAGCTTTCTTT
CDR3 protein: CASSQGMNTEAFF

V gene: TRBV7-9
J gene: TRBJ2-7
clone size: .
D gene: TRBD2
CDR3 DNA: TGTGCCAGCAGCGGGACCGGGACTAGCGGGGGCCCCTACGAGCAGTACTTC
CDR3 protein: CASSGTGTSGGPYEQYF

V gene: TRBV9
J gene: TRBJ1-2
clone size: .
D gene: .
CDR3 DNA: TGTGCCAGCAGCGTAGACGGGACGGCTTATCCCTATGGCTACACCTTC
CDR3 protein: CASSVDGTAYPYGYTF

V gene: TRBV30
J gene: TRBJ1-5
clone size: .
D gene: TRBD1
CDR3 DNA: TGTGCCTGGAGTGTCGGTGTGGTAACAGGGGGGTGTTTAGGTCATCAGCCCCAGCATTTT
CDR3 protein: CAWSVGVVTGGCLGHQPQHF

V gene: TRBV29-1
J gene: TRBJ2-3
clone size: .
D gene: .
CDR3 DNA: TGCAGCGTTGAGAGGACTCCCGATGGGGACACAGATACGCAGTATTTT
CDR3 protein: CSVERTPDGDTDTQYF

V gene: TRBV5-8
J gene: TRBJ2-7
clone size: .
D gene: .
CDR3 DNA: TGTGCCAGCAGCCAGGTAGGGGGATCCCCCTACGAGCAGTACTTC
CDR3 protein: CASSQVGGSPYEQYF

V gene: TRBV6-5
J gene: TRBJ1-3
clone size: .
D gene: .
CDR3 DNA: TGTGCCAGCAGTTATGCACAGCTTGGAAACACCATATATTTT
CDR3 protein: CASSYAQLGNTIYF

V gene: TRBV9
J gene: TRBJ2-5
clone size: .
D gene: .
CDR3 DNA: TGTGCCAGCAGCGTAGGGACGGGGCCACGAGAGACCCAGTACTTC
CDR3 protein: CASSVGTGPRETQYF

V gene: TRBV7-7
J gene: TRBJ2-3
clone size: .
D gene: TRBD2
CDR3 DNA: TGTGCTAGCAGCTTAGGACCCACTAGCGGGGGGGCCGGGGCAGATACGCAGTATTTT
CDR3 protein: CASSLGPTSGGAGADTQYF

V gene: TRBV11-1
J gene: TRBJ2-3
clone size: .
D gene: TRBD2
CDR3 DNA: TGTGCCAGCAGCTTAACCGCGGGGGGAATCACAGATACGCAGTATTTT
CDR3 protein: CASSLTAGGITDTQYF

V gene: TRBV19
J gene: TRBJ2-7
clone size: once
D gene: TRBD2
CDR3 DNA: TGTGCCAGTAGTCTTACAGCGGGAACCTACGAGCAGTACTTC
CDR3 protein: CASSLTAGTYEQYF

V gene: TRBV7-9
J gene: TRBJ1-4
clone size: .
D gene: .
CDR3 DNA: TGTGCCAGCATCCCCGATTATGTCGACAGGCGCGGGGCAGATGAAAAACTGTTTTTT
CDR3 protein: CASIPDYVDRRGADEKLFF

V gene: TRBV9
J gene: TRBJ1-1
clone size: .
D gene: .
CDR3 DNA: TGTGCCAGCAGCGTAGCTGCGAACACTGAAGCTTTCTTT
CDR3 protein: CASSVAANTEAFF

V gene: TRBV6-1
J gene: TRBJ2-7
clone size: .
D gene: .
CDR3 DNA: TGTGCCAGCAGTGAATTAGGACTACGTTCCACCTACGAGCAGTACTTC
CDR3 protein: CASSELGLRSTYEQYF

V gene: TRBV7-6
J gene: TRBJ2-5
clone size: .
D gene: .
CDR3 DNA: TGTGCCAGCAGCTCAGCCGGGCAAGGGACCCAGTACTTC
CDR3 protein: CASSSAGQGTQYF

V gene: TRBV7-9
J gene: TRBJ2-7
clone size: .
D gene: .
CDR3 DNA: TGTGCCAGCAGCCCCCCCGGGACATCCTTTGGCGAGCAGTACTTC
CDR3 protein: CASSPPGTSFGEQYF

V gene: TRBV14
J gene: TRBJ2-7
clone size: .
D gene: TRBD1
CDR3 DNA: TGTGCCAGCAGCTCAACATTGGGACAGCCTTCCTACGAGCAGTACTTC
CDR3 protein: CASSSTLGQPSYEQYF

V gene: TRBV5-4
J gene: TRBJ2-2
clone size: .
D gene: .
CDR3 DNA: TGTGCCAGCAGCCCTGGGCTAGCCGGGGAGCTGTTTTTT
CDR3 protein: CASSPGLAGELFF

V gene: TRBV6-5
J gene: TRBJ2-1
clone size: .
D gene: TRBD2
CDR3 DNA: TGTGCCAGCAGTGGGACTAGCGGAACCTACAATGAGCAGTTCTTC
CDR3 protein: CASSGTSGTYNEQFF

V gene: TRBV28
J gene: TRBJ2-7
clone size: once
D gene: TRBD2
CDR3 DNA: TGTGCCAGCAGTTTTAGCGGGGCCTCCTACGAGCAGTACTTC
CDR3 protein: CASSFSGASYEQYF

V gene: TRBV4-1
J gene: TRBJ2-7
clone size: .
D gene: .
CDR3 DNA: TGCGCCAGCAGCCAAGCCGGGATCTCCTACGAGCAGTACTTC
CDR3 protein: CASSQAGISYEQYF

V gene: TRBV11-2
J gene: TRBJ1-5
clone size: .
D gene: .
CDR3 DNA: TGTGCCAGCAGCTTATCCTCCGGGTTCAATCAGCCCCAGCATTTT
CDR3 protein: CASSLSSGFNQPQHF

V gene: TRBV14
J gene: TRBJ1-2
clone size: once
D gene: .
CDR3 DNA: TGTGCCAGCAGCCAAGTAATCGCGGGAGACTATGGCTACACCTTC
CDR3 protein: CASSQVIAGDYGYTF

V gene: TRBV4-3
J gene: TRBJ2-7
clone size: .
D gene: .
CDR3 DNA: TGCGCCAGCAGCCCGGAAGACTCCTACGAGCAGTACTTC
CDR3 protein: CASSPEDSYEQYF

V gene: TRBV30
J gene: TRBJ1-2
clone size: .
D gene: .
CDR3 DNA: TGTGCCTGGAGCGCAGGGGAGGGCTATGGCTACACCTTC
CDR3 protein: CAWSAGEGYGYTF

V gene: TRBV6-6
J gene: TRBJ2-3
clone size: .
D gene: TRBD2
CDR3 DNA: TGTGCCAGCAGTTACTCGCTAGCGGGGACCACAGATACGCAGTATTTT
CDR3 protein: CASSYSLAGTTDTQYF

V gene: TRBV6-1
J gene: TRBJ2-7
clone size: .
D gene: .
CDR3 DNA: TGTGCCAGCAGCGTCTTCAGGGGATCCTACGAGCAGTACTTC
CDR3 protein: CASSVFRGSYEQYF

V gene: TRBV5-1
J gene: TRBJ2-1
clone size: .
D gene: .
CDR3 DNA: TGCGCCAGCAGCTTCCGACAGGGAGGATGGAATGAGCAGTTCTTC
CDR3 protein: CASSFRQGGWNEQFF

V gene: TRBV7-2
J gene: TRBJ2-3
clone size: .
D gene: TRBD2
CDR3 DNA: TGTGCCAGCAGCTTTTCGACTAGCGGGAGGGCCGTAGATACGCAGTATTTT
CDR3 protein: CASSFSTSGRAVDTQYF

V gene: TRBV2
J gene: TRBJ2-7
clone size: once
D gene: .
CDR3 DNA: TGTGCCAGCAGCATAACTACCACCTACGAGCAGTACTTC
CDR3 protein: CASSITTTYEQYF

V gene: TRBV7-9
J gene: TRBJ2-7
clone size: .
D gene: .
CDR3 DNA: TGTGCCAGCAGCCCGAGTAATTTCGGATACTACGAGCAGTACTTC
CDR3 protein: CASSPSNFGYYEQYF

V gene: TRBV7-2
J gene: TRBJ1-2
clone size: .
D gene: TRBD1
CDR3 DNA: TGTGCCAGCAGCGTATCCGGGACAGGGGCGTATGGCTACACCTTC
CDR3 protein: CASSVSGTGAYGYTF

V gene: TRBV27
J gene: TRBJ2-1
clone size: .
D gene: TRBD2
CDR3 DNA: TGTGCCAGCAGTTTGGGGACTAGCGGGAGCGATGAGCAGTTCTTC
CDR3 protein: CASSLGTSGSDEQFF

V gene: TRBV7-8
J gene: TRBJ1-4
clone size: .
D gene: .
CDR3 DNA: TGTGCCAGCAGCTGGACGGGGGATTATAATGAAAAACTGTTTTTT
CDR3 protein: CASSWTGDYNEKLFF

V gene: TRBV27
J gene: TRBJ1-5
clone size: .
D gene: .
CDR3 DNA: TGTGCCAGCCCTCTCGGCCAAAGAATAGAGCCCCAGCATTTT
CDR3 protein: CASPLGQRIEPQHF

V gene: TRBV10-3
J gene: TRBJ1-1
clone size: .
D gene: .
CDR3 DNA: TGTGCCATCAGTGAGTCGTCCAGGGATCCTGAAGCTTTCTTT
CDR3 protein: CAISESSRDPEAFF

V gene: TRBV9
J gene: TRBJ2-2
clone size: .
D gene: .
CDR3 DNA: TGTGCCAGCAGCGTAGGTGGAGGGGAGCTGTTTTTT
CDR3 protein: CASSVGGGELFF

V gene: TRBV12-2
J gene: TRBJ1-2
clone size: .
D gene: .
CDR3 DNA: TGTGCAAGTCGCTTGACGGGACAGGGGAATGGCTACACCTTC
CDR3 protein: CASRLTGQGNGYTF

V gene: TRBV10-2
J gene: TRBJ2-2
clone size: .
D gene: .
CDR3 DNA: TGCGCCAGCAGTGAGTTCGAGGAGAACACCGGGGAGCTGTTTTTT
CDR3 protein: CASSEFEENTGELFF

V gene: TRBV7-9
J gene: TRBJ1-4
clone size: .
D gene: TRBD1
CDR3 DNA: TGTGCCAGCAGCTCGGACCCCCAGGGGGATGAAAAACTGTTTTTT
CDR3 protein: CASSSDPQGDEKLFF

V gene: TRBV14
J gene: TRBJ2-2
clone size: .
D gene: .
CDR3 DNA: TGTGCCAGCAGCCAAGAGGAGCTGTGGGATAAGTCCGGGGAGCTGTTTTTT
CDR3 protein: CASSQEELWDKSGELFF